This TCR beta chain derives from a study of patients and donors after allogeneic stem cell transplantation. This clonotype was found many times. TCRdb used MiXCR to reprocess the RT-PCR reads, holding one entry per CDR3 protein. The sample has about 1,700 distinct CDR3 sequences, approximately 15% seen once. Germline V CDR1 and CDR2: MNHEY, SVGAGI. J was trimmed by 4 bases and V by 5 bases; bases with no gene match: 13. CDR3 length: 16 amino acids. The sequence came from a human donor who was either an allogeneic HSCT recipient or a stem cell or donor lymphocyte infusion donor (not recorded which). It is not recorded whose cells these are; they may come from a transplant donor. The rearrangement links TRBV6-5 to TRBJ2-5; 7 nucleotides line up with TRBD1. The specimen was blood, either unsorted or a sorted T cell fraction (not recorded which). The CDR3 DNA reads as TGTGCCAGCAGTAGAACGCCGGGACAGAAAATAGAGACCCAGTACTTC. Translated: CASSRTPGQKIETQYF.